The 27 T cell receptor beta chains presented below share a single source sample, sequenced in a study of T cell responses to AZD1222 COVID-19 vaccine. Measured with immunoSEQ multiplex PCR; TCRdb has only the in-frame clones, and not every one. The repertoire holds under 150,000 clones, with around nine tenths as singletons. Specimen: peripheral blood, collected on day 0 of MenACWY control vaccination. The source is an adult in good health.

V usage is TRBV30 and J usage is TRBJ1-2; the D is unclear. There are 12 residues in the CDR3. V was pared by 1 base and J by 4 bases, with 7 bases between. Germline V lookup: CDR1 GTSNPN, CDR2 SVGIG (reference sequence). CDR3 sequence: CAWSESTYGYTF. The CDR3, as DNA: TGTGCCTGGAGTGAGTCCACCTATGGCTACACCTTC.

The V gene is TRBV5-1, the J gene TRBJ2-5, with TRBD2 identical over 13 bases. V lost 4 bases to trimming and J lost 4 bases; unmatched junction nucleotides: 4. The CDR3 sequence is 15 residues long. From germline, CDR1 is SGHRS and CDR2 YFSETQ. CDR3 residues: CASSLGTSGIETQYF. The CDR3 nucleotides read TGCGCCAGCAGCCTCGGGACTAGCGGGATAGAGACCCAGTACTTC.

In this sample, this clone turned up once. This chain links TRBV7-2 with TRBJ2-7; 14 positions agree with TRBD2. CDR1 SGHTA and CDR2 FQGNSA come from the germline V gene. The CDR3 runs to 16 residues. J gave up 4 bases and V 5 bases, and 7 bases lay outside the gene matches. The CDR3 sequence: CASSVGTSGSLYEQYF. The CDR3 region has the DNA TGTGCCAGCAGCGTAGGGACTAGCGGGAGTCTGTACGAGCAGTACTTC.

This clone was seen only a few times. The rearrangement links TRBV5-5 to TRBJ2-7; tentative D call: TRBD2 (6 bases). CDR3 length: 14 residues. V was cut by 1 base and J by 3 bases, with 11 bases left in between. CDR1 is SGHKS and CDR2 is YYEKEE in the germline V gene (reference sequence). Here the CDR3 DNA reads TGTGCCAGCAGCTTGTTTCGGGAGAACTACGAGCAGTACTTC. It specifies CASSLFRENYEQYF.

V usage is TRBV7-9 and J usage is TRBJ2-1, with D perhaps matching TRBD1 or TRBD2 (6 bases each). The V end was cut by 6 bases, the J end by 8 bases, with 8 bases between. The CDR3 runs 11 residues. CDR1 SEHNR and CDR2 FQNEAQ come from the germline V gene (reference sequence). CDR3 residues: CASSRGDEQFF. The CDR3 coding sequence is TGTGCCAGCAGTAGGGGGGATGAGCAGTTCTTC.

The chain has TRBV6-5 and TRBJ2-7, with 7 bases aligning to TRBD1. Germline CDR1 MNHEY, CDR2 SVGAGI. This CDR3 has 12 residues. With V trimmed by 10 bases and J by 2 bases, 5 bases remained unmatched. CDR3 loop: CATRQGTYEQYF. The CDR3 DNA is TGTGCCACCCGACAGGGTACCTACGAGCAGTACTTC.

The gene calls are TRBV3-1 (or the pseudogene TRBV3-2) and TRBJ2-7; 8 bases are shared with TRBD2. Trimming took 4 bases from V and 5 from J; bases not matched to a gene: 4. The CDR3 loop spans 13 amino acids. Germline V gene data show CDR1 as LGHDT and CDR2 as YNNKEL (reference sequence). The CDR3 protein is CASSLGLVDEQYF. The CDR3 bases are TGTGCCAGCAGCCTGGGACTAGTTGACGAGCAGTACTTC.

The chain links TRBV11-2 to TRBJ2-7; TRBD1 matches at 8 bases. V lost 0 bases to trimming and J lost 9 bases; unmatched junction nucleotides: 10. Germline values: CDR1 SGHAT, CDR2 FQNNGV. The CDR3 loop spans 15 amino acids. The CDR3 protein is CASSLDPDRGSAQYF. The CDR3 coding sequence is TGTGCCAGCAGCTTAGACCCCGACAGGGGCTCCGCGCAGTACTTC.

The V gene is TRBV27, the J gene TRBJ1-2; a possible D gene is TRBD1 (5 bases). Germline CDR1 reads MNHEY; CDR2 reads SMNVEV (reference sequence). This CDR3 region has 15 residues. With 5 bases removed from V and 2 bases from J, the gap between germline ends came to 15 bases. The CDR3 DNA reads TGTGCCAGCAGTCCCGGGGGGAGAGACAACTATGGCTACACCTTC. Translating gives CASSPGGRDNYGYTF.

The chain links TRBV7-3 to TRBJ2-3, with 8 positions matching TRBD1. CDR1 and CDR2 from the germline V gene are SGHTA and FQGTGA. The CDR3 sequence is 15 residues long. V lost 4 bases to trimming and J lost 0 bases; unmatched junction nucleotides: 3. CDR3 residues: CASSSRGQSTDTQYF. The CDR3 DNA sequence: TGTGCCAGCAGCTCCAGGGGGCAGAGCACAGATACGCAGTATTTT. The whole variable domain, filled in from reference TRBV7-3 and TRBJ2-3, reads GAGVSQTPSNKVTEKGKYVELRCDPISGHTALYWYRQSLGQGPEFLIYFQGTGAADDSGLPNDRFFAVRPEGSVSTLKIQRTERGDSAVYLCASSSRGQSTDTQYFGPGTRLTVL.

V is TRBV4-2 and J is TRBJ1-4; 8 bases fit TRBD1. This CDR3 is 13 amino acids long. Unmatched junction bases numbered 6, after V lost 8 bases and J lost 7 bases. Germline V gives CDR1 LGHNA, CDR2 YNFKEQ. The CDR3 sequence is CASFDRGSEKLFF. The CDR3 DNA follows: TGTGCCAGCTTTGACAGGGGATCTGAAAAACTGTTTTTT.

The CDR3 region is CASNPSGVGGYTF. CDR3 DNA sequence: TGTGCCAGCAACCCTTCGGGGGTTGGAGGCTACACCTTC. This chain connects TRBV12-3 or TRBV12-4 to TRBJ1-2; maybe TRBD1 (5 bases). This CDR3 contains 13 residues. Trimming took 7 bases from V and 8 from J, leaving 17 bases between them.

This sequence joins TRBV7-8 and TRBJ2-3; 8 bases match TRBD2. The CDR3 contains 14 residues. CDR1 and CDR2 (germline): SGHVS, FQNEAQ. The V gene end was trimmed by 5 bases and the J gene end by 1 base; junction bases not matched to a gene: 2. This CDR3 is CASSPREGTDTQYF. The CDR3 DNA sequence: TGTGCCAGCAGCCCGCGGGAGGGCACAGATACGCAGTATTTT.

The V and J genes are TRBV9 and TRBJ1-6; TRBD1 might be the D (6 bases). Germline CDR1 and CDR2: SGDLS and YYNGEE. Trimming shortened V by 0 bases and J by 5 bases, and 15 bases separated the two germline ends. CDR3 length: 17 residues. The chain's CDR3 is CASSVAGGLGDNSPLHF. CDR3 bases: TGTGCCAGCAGCGTAGCCGGGGGCTTGGGCGATAATTCACCCCTCCACTTT.

The chain employs TRBV6-5 and TRBJ1-2; 7 bases are shared with TRBD1. Germline V lookup: CDR1 MNHEY, CDR2 SVGAGI. With V trimmed by 6 bases and J by 10 bases, 5 bases remained unmatched. The CDR3 consists of 11 residues. The CDR3 loop is CASRTTGHYTF. The CDR3 nucleotides read TGTGCCAGCAGGACGACAGGGCACTACACCTTC.

The V and J genes are TRBV25-1 and TRBJ1-3; D remains unclear. V was trimmed by 3 bases and J by 4 bases, leaving 7 bases between them. The length of the CDR3 is 13 residues. In germline, CDR1 is MGHDK, CDR2 SYGVNS. CDR3 DNA: TGTGCCAGCAGTGAGCCGAGGGGAAACACCATATATTTT. Its translation is CASSEPRGNTIYF.

The chain carries TRBV27 and TRBJ2-7; 8 nucleotides match TRBD2. Looked up from germline, CDR1 is MNHEY and CDR2 is SMNVEV (reference sequence). This CDR3 has 16 residues. The V gene end was trimmed by 0 bases and the J gene end by 5 bases; junction bases not matched to a gene: 9. As DNA, the CDR3 is TGTGCCAGCAGTTTATCGAAGGCGGGAGGTGTCCACGAGCAGTACTTC. Amino acid sequence: CASSLSKAGGVHEQYF.

This chain uses TRBV10-2 with TRBJ2-3; 7 positions agree with TRBD2. With V trimmed by 0 bases and J by 3 bases, 3 bases remained unmatched. Per the germline V gene, CDR1 is WSHSY and CDR2 is SAAADI. This CDR3 spans 15 amino acids. The CDR3 sequence is CASSESLAATDTQYF. The CDR3 DNA reads TGCGCCAGCAGTGAGTCCCTAGCGGCAACAGATACGCAGTATTTT.

The chain links TRBV29-1 to TRBJ1-2; possibly TRBD1 for D (6 bases). V lost 6 bases and J 7 bases, leaving 12 bases between the germline ends. Germline V gene sequence: CDR1 SQVTM, CDR2 ANQGSEA. This CDR3 comprises 11 residues. CDR3 nucleotide sequence: TGCAGCGTCATACAGGGCCCTGGCTACACCTTC. The encoded protein is CSVIQGPGYTF. The variable domain in full, with the rest retrieved from reference TRBV29-1 and TRBJ1-2, is SAVISQKPSRDICQRGTSLTIQCQVDSQVTMMFWYRQQPGQSLTLIATANQGSEATYESGFVIDKFPISRPNLTFSTLTVSNMSPEDSSIYLCSVIQGPGYTFGSGTRLTVV.

The table lists this clone with a count of one. The chain recombines TRBV6-5 with TRBJ1-5; D possibly corresponds to TRBD1 (6 bases). Germline V lookup: CDR1 MNHEY, CDR2 SVGAGI. The CDR3 consists of 13 residues. Trimming took off 6 bases at V and 5 bases at J, with 11 bases between the two ends. The CDR3 DNA reads TGTGCCAGCAGAGCTAACAGGGATCAGCCCCAGCATTTT. Amino acids: CASRANRDQPQHF.

The genes are TRBV19 and TRBJ2-1; TRBD2 agrees at 11 bases. Losses at the gene ends were 2 bases for V and 4 bases for J; bases not matched to a gene: 7. The CDR3 spans 17 residues. CDR1 LNHDA and CDR2 SQIVND come from the germline V gene (reference sequence). In DNA form, the CDR3 reads TGTGCCAGTAGTATAAGTCTTAGCGGGAGGGATTACAATGAGCAGTTCTTC. Translation: CASSISLSGRDYNEQFF. The full variable domain, with the rest looked up from reference TRBV19 and TRBJ2-1, is DGGITQSPKYLFRKEGQNVTLSCEQNLNHDAMYWYRQDPGQGLRLIYYSQIVNDFQKGDIAEGYSVSREKKESFPLTVTSAQKNPTAFYLCASSISLSGRDYNEQFFGPGTRLTVL.

This clone turned up a few times. In the same sample, other DNA sequences code for this CDR3. This rearrangement joins TRBV15 to TRBJ1-2; 8 bases are a match to TRBD1. The CDR3 covers 15 residues. V lost 1 base to trimming and J lost 3 bases; unmatched junction nucleotides: 4. Germline V gene data show CDR1 as LNHNV and CDR2 as YYDKDF (reference sequence). CDR3 bases: TGTGCCACCAGCAGAGGACAGGGGATCGACTATGGCTACACCTTC. Its translation: CATSRGQGIDYGYTF.

The chain carries TRBV6-1 and TRBJ2-3; 7 bases are a match to TRBD2. J lost 7 bases, V lost 1 base, and 17 bases had no gene match. Per the germline V gene, CDR1 is MNHNS and CDR2 is SASEGT. The CDR3 is 18 amino acids. CDR3 sequence reads: CASSEVAGWAAARYTQYF. The CDR3 DNA sequence: TGTGCCAGCAGTGAAGTAGCGGGTTGGGCGGCCGCACGATATACGCAGTATTTT.

The rearrangement joins TRBV7-9 to TRBJ2-7; 10 bases fit TRBD2. CDR3 size: 11 residues. CDR1 is SEHNR, CDR2 FQNEAQ, per germline (reference sequence). The V segment lost 5 bases and the J segment 10 bases; nucleotides outside the gene matches: 2. Here the CDR3 DNA reads TGTGCCAGCAGCCCTAGCGGGAGCCAGTACTTC. Translated, it gives CASSPSGSQYF.

The CDR3 nucleotides read TGTGCCAGCAGGGGACTCTACAATGAGCAGTTCTTC. Protein: CASRGLYNEQFF. The chain employs TRBV27 and TRBJ2-1; TRBD2 is a possible D gene (6 bases). CDR3 length equals 12 residues. The germline V and J ends were trimmed by 6 bases and 3 bases, with 6 bases remaining between them. Germline V gives CDR1 MNHEY, CDR2 SMNVEV (reference sequence).

The genes are TRBV30 and TRBJ1-4; D unresolved. The CDR3 runs to 14 residues. The ends were cut back, 3 bases at V and 8 bases at J, with 16 bases in the middle. Per the germline V gene, CDR1 is GTSNPN and CDR2 is SVGIG (reference sequence). The CDR3 loop reads CAWREHGVGEKLFF. CDR3 DNA: TGTGCCTGGAGAGAGCACGGCGTGGGAGAAAAACTGTTTTTT.

For the CDR3, the DNA is TGTGCCAGCAGTTCCTATGGGGGCCCGAACACCGGGGAGCTGTTTTTT. Translating it yields CASSSYGGPNTGELFF. The rearrangement uses TRBV27 and TRBJ2-2, with a possible D match to TRBD1 (6 bases). The CDR3 is 16 amino acids. With 4 bases removed from V and 0 bases from J, the gap between germline ends came to 12 bases. Germline V gene sequence: CDR1 MNHEY, CDR2 SMNVEV (reference sequence).